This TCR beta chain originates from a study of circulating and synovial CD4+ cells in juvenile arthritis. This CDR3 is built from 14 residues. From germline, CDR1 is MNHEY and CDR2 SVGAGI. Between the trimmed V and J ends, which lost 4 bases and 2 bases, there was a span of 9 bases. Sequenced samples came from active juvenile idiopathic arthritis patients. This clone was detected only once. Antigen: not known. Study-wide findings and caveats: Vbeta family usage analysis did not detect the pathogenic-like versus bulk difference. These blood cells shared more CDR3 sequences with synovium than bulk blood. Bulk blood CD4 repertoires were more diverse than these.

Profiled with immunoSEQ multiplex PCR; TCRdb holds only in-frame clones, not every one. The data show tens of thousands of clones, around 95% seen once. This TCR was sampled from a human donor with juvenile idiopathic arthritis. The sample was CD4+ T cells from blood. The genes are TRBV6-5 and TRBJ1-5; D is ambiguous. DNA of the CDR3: TGTGCCAGCAGTTCCCAGGTTCGCAATCAGCCCCAGCATTTT. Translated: CASSSQVRNQPQHF.